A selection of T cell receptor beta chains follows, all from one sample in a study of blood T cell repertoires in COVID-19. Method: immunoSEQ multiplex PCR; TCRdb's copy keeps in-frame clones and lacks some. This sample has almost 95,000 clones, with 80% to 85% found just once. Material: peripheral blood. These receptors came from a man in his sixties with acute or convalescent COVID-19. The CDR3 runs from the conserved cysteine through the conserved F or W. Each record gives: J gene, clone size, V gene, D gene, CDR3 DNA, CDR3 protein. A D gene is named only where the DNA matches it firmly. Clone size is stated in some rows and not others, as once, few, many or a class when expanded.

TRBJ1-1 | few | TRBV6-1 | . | TGTGCCAGCAGTGAAACCAGGGCCACTGAAGCTTTCTTT | CASSETRATEAFF
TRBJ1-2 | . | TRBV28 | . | TGTGCCAGCAGTGACGCTAGGGGCTACACCTTC | CASSDARGYTF
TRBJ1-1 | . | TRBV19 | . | TGTGCCAGTAGTATAGGGGCGAACACTGAAGCTTTCTTT | CASSIGANTEAFF
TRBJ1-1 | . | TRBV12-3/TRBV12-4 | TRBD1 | TGTGCCAGCAGTTCTTGGGACAGGGGGGAAACTTTCTTT | CASSSWDRGETFF
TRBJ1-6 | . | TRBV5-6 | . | TGTGCCAGCAGCTTCACAGTAAATTCACCCCTCCACTTT | CASSFTVNSPLHF
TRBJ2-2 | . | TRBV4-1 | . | TGCGCCAGCAGCCAAGACAGAACCACCGGGGAGCTGTTTTTT | CASSQDRTTGELFF
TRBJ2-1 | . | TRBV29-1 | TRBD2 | TGCAGCGTGGCCCCTAGCGGCTACAATGAGCAGTTCTTC | CSVAPSGYNEQFF
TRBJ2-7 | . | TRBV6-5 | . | TGTGCCAGCAGTTACTCCGGGGGGCCGGGCGAGCAGTACTTC | CASSYSGGPGEQYF
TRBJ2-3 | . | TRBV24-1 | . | TGTGCCACCAGTGATCCACTAGAGAGGGCAGATACGCAGTATTTT | CATSDPLERADTQYF
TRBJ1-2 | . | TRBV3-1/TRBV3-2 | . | TGTGCCAGCAGCCAAGATAGGGGGAGAGGGGGCTACACCTTC | CASSQDRGRGGYTF
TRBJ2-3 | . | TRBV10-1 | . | TGCGCCAGCAGTGTAGGAGATTCTAGCACAGATACGCAGTATTTT | CASSVGDSSTDTQYF
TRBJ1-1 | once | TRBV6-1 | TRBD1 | TGTGCCAGCAGTGTCAAGGGACAGGGGATTGGCGAGAACACTGAAGCTTTCTTT | CASSVKGQGIGENTEAFF
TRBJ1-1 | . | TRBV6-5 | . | TGTGCCAGCAAGGTTCAGGCAGCTACGAACACTGAAGCTTTCTTT | CASKVQAATNTEAFF
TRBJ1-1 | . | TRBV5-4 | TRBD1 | TGTGCCAGCAGCCCGGGACAGGGTAACACTGAAGCTTTCTTT | CASSPGQGNTEAFF
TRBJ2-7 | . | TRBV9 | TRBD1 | TGTGCCAGCAGCGTAAATCCGGGACAGGGGTCCTACGAGCAGTACTTC | CASSVNPGQGSYEQYF
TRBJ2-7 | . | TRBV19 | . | TGTGCCAGTAGTTCCGGGACATTCTACGAGCAGTACTTC | CASSSGTFYEQYF
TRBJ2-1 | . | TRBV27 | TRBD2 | TGTGCCAGCTTCACCGGGACTAGCGAAACGGATGAGCAGTTCTTC | CASFTGTSETDEQFF
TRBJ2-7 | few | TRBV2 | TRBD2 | TGTGCCACCCGCCGGGAGGATAACTCCTACGAGCAGTACTTC | CATRREDNSYEQYF
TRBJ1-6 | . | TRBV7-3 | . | TGTGCCAGCACCTTCGGGGTAGGGTCACCCCTCCACTTT | CASTFGVGSPLHF
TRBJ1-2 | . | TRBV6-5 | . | TGTGCCAGCAGTTACTCTCCAGGGAACACTGGGGGCTACACCTTC | CASSYSPGNTGGYTF
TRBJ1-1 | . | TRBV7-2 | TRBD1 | TGTGCCAGCAGCTTATATCCGGGACAGACAGAAGCTTTCTTT | CASSLYPGQTEAFF
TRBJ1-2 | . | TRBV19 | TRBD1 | TGTGCCAGTAGTACGGGACAGGGGTTGACCTATGGCTACACCTTC | CASSTGQGLTYGYTF
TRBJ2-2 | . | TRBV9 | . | TGTGCCAGCAGCGTGCGGCCAGGGTCCACCGGGGAGCTGTTTTTT | CASSVRPGSTGELFF
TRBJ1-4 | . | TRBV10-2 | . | TGCGCCAGCAGTGGGTACGGGGGATTGGAAGCTAATGAAAAACTGTTTTTT | CASSGYGGLEANEKLFF
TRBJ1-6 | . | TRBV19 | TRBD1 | TGTGCCAGTAGTTTACAGGGGAATTCACCCCTCCACTTT | CASSLQGNSPLHF
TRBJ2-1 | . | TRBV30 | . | TGTGCCTGGAGTAGTTGGCCTGTCTACAATGAGCAGTTCTTC | CAWSSWPVYNEQFF
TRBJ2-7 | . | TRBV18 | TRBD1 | TGTGCCAGCTCACCTTATGTACTGGGGACAGGGTTATCGTTTGAGCAGTACTTC | CASSPYVLGTGLSFEQYF
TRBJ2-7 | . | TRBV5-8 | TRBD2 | TGTGCCAGCAGCTCCGGGACTAGTGATTTCTACGAGCAGTACTTC | CASSSGTSDFYEQYF
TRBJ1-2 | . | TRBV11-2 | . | TGTGCCAGCAGCTTAGATCCTGGCTCTAACTATGGCTACACCTTC | CASSLDPGSNYGYTF
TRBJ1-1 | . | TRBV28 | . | TGTGCCAGCAGCACCGGGATCGGGAGGGGCACTGAAGCTTTCTTT | CASSTGIGRGTEAFF
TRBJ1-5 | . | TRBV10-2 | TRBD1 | TGCGCCAGCAGGCCCGGGACAGGGAACAATCAGCCCCAGCATTTT | CASRPGTGNNQPQHF
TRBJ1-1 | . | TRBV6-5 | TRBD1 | TGTGCCAGCAAATATACAGGGGGTACTGAAGCTTTCTTT | CASKYTGGTEAFF
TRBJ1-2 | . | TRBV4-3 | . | TGCGCCAGCAGCCAAGCGGTAACGGGTCGCTCGGGCTACACCTTC | CASSQAVTGRSGYTF
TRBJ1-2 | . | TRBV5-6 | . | TGTGCCAGCAGCTTGGGGGATGACAGCTTCTATGGCTACACCTTC | CASSLGDDSFYGYTF
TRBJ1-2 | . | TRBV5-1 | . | TGCGCCAGCAGCGTCACAGGGCCCGGTGGCTACACCTTC | CASSVTGPGGYTF
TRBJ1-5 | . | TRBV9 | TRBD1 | TGTGCCAGCAGCGTGGGGGACAGGGGCGACCAGCCCCAGCATTTT | CASSVGDRGDQPQHF
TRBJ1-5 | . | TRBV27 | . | TGTGCCAGCAAGGGGTTAGGAGGCAATCAGCCCCAGCATTTT | CASKGLGGNQPQHF
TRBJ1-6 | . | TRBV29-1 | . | TGCAGCGTGCGGGACGGGAACTATAATTCACCCCTCCACTTT | CSVRDGNYNSPLHF
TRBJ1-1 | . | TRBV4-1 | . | TGCGCCAGCAGCGACAGGACCTCGGAAGCTTTCTTT | CASSDRTSEAFF
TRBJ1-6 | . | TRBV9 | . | TGTGCCAGCAGCGTAGTAAAAGGAGGTGATACACCCCTCCACTTT | CASSVVKGGDTPLHF
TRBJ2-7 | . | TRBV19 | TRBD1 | TGTGCCAGTAGTATAGCGGACAGGGGGTACGAGCAGTACTTC | CASSIADRGYEQYF
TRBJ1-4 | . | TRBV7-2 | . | TGTGCCAGCAGCTTAGAGTCGCTCCCGGGAGAAAAACTGTTTTTT | CASSLESLPGEKLFF
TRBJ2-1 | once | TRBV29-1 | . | TGCAGCGTTGAAGTTGTGCCTAGCCAGCGTTATGAGCAGTTCTTC | CSVEVVPSQRYEQFF
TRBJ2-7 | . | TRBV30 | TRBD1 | TGTGCCTGGAGTATCGGGACAGGCTCCTACGAGCAGTACTTC | CAWSIGTGSYEQYF
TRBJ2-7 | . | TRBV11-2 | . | TGTGCCAGCAGCTTAGGACAGAATTACGAGCAGTACTTC | CASSLGQNYEQYF
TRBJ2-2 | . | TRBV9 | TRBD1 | TGTGCCAGCAGCGTAGTACAGGGGGCGACCGGGGAGCTGTTTTTT | CASSVVQGATGELFF
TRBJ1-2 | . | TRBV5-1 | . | TGCGCCAGCAGCTTGGACCAGGATTCCGGCTACACCTTC | CASSLDQDSGYTF
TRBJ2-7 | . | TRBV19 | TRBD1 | TGTGCCAGTAGTACAGGGACAGCGTCCTACGAGCAGTACTTC | CASSTGTASYEQYF